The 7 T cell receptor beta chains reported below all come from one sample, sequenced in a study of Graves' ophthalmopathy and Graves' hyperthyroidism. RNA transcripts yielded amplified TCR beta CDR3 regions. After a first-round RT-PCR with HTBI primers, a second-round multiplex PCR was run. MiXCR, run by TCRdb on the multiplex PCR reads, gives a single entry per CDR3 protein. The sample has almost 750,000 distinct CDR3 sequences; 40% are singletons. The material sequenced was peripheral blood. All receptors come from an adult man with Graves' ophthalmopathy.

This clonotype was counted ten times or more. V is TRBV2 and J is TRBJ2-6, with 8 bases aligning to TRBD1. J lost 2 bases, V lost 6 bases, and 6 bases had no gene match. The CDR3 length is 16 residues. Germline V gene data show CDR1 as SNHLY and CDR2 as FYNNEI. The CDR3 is CASSRQGIPGANVLTF. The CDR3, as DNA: TGTGCCAGCAGCCGACAGGGGATCCCTGGGGCCAACGTCCTGACTTTC.

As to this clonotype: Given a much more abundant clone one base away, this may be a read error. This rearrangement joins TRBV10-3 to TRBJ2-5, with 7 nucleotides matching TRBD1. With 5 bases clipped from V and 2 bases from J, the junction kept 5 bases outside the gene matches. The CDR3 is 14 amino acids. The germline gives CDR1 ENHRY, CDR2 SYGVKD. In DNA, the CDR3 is TGTGCCATCAGTTCCGGGACAGAACAAGAGACCCAGTACTTC. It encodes CAISSGTEQETQYF.

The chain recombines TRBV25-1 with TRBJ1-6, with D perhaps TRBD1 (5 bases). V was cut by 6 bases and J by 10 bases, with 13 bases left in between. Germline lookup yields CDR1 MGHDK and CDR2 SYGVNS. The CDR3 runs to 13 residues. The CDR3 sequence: CASRGSGASPLHF. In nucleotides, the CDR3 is TGTGCCAGCAGGGGCTCTGGGGCCTCACCCCTCCACTTT.

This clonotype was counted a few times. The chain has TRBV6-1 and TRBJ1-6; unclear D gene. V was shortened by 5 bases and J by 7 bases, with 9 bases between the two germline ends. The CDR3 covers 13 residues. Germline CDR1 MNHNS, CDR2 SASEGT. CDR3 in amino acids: CASSYSPNSPLHF. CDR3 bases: TGTGCCAGCAGTTACTCGCCGAATTCACCCCTCCACTTT.

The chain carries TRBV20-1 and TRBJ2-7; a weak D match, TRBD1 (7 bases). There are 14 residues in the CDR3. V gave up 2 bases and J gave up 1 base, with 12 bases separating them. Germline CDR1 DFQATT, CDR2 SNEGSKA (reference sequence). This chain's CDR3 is CSARIQGGSYEQYF. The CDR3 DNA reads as TGCAGTGCTAGAATCCAGGGGGGTTCCTACGAGCAGTACTTC.

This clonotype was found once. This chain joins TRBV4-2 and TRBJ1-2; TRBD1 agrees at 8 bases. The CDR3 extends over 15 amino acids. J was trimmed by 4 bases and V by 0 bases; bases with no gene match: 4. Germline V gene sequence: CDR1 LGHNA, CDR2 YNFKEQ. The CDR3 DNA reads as TGTGCCAGCAGCCAAGAGACAGGGGTCACCTATGGCTACACCTTC. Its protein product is CASSQETGVTYGYTF.

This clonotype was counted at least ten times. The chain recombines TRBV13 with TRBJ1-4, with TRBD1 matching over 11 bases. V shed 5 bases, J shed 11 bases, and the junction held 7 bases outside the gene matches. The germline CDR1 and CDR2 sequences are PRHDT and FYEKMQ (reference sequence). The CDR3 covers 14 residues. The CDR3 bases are TGTGCCAGCAGCCTCGGACAGGGGGCGACGAAACTGTTTTTT. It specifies CASSLGQGATKLFF. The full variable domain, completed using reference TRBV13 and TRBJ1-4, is AAGVIQSPRHLIKEKRETATLKCYPIPRHDTVYWYQQGPGQDPQFLISFYEKMQSDKGSIPDRFSAQQFSDYHSELNMSSLELGDSALYFCASSLGQGATKLFFGSGTQLSVL.